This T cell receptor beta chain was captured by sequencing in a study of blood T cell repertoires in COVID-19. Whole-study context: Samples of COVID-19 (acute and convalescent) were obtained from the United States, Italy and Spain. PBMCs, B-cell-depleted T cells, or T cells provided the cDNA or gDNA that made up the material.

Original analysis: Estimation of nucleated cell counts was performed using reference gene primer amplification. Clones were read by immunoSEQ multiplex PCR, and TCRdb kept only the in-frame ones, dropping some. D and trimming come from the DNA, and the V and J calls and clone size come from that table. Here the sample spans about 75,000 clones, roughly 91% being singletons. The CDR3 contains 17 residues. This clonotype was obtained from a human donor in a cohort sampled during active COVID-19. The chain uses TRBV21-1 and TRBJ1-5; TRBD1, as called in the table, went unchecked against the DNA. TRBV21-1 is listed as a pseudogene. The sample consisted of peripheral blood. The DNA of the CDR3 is TGTGCCAGCAGCCCGAAGGAGGGGCGACAGGGGAATCAGCCCCAGCATTTT. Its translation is CASSPKEGRQGNQPQHF.